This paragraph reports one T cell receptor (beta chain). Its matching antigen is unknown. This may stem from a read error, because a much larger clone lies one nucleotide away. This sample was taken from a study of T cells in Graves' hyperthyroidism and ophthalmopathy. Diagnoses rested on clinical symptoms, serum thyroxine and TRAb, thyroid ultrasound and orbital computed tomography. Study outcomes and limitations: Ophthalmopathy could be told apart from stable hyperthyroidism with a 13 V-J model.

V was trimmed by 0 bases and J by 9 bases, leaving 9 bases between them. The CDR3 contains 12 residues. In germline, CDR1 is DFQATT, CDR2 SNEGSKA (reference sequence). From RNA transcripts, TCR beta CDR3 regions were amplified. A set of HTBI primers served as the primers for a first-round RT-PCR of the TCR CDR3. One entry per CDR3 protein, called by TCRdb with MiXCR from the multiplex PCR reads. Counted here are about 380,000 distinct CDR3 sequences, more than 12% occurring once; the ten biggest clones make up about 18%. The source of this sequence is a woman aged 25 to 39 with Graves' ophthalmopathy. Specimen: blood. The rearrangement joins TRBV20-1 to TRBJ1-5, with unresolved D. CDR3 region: CSAREGDRPQHF. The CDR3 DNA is TGCAGTGCTAGAGAGGGAGATCGGCCCCAGCATTTT.